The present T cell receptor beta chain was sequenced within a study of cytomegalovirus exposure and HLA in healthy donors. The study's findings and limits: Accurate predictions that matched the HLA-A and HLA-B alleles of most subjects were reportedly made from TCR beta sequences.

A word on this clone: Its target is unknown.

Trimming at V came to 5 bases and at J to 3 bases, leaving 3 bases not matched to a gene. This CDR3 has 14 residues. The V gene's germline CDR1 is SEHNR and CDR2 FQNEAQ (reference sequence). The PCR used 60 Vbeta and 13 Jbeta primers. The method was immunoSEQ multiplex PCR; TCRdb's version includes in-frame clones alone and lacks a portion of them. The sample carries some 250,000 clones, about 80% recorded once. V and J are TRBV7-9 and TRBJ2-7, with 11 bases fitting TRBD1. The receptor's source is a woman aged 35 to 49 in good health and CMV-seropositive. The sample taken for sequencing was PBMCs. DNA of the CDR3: TGTGCCAGCAGCGCGGGACAGGGGGTCTACGAGCAGTACTTC. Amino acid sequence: CASSAGQGVYEQYF.